This record looks at one TCR beta chain sequence and its context. Its binding antigen is unknown. There are no base qualities to consult, and no much larger clone falls within one base. The cohort comprised some 700 healthy bone marrow donors. At the time of sampling, every cohort member was nominally healthy, though immune exposures that went unrecorded were likely present. The donor tested CMV seronegative and was one of the 352 seronegative cohort members. A peripheral blood sample was provided by each donor, and peripheral blood mononuclear cells were used for TCR beta sequencing. Genomic DNA extraction from the blood cell samples was performed with the Qiagen DNeasy Blood Extraction Kit. This entry is derived from a study of cytomegalovirus exposure and HLA in healthy donors (dated by TCRdb to 2017 to 2019). With regard to the full study: In an earlier analysis of 550 to 750 of the donors, under 300 Gb of sequence data and some 100 million unique TCR beta sequences from roughly 190 million T cells were reported. All discovery cohort repertoires had been generated on a single sequencing platform. Both class I and class II loci were covered by HLA typing, at four-digit resolution. Besides the first cohort of approximately 710 subjects, a separate validation cohort made up of 120 or so different subjects was used. An earlier analysis of approximately 640 of the donors applied high-throughput TCR beta sequencing to assess whether each TCR beta V gene segment acted as functional or pseudogenic. Across 398 genotyped donors of the cohort, an average of about 240,000 unique TCR beta nucleotide sequences per donor were sequenced, and around 19% of those sequences were non-productive. The aim of the study was to test whether cataloging public T cell receptors could identify signatures of past pathogen exposure. In a later analysis, previously published TCR beta repertoires from about 640 donors were re-analyzed and high-resolution HLA genotyping was added so that TCR occurrence patterns could be studied. Because of strong linkage in the cohort, roughly five DR-DQ haplotypes were treated as single units for association and clustering. To predict cytomegalovirus infection status, the study combined high-throughput TCR immunosequencing, statistical association of individual TCRs with disease status, and machine learning. The study profiled the T cell repertoires of under 700 subjects by immunosequencing and related them to cytomegalovirus serostatus. An early release that covered 640 HLA-typed donors contained approximately 300 gigabases of sequencing data and tens of millions of unique TCR sequences. A later genetic analysis took genome-wide SNP genotypes for about 60% of the roughly 670 donors and used that subset as a discovery cohort. Typing coverage differed by locus: A, B, C, DRB1 and DQB1 were typed in roughly 620-630 donors, DQA1 in roughly 510, DPA1 in around 580, and DPB1 in just under 490. Of the 350 to 400 genotyped donors, 65% to 90% fell in the genetic ancestry cluster associated with self-reported Caucasian donors. Alongside the repertoire data, information on donor age, sex, ethnicity and CMV serostatus was compiled. Rather than drawing on any new phenotypic data, the later analysis identified candidate immune exposures from TCR beta sequences and the way those sequences occurred across donors.

Study-wide conclusions, independent of this receptor: Sequencing depth was assumed to be roughly uniform across donors in the presence/absence analyses, though that assumption may not hold. A further reported finding was that TCR beta sequences accurately predicted the HLA-A and HLA-B alleles for most subjects in the first cohort. A later genetic analysis associated a missense DCLRE1C variant with V-gene and J-gene trimming of TCR beta chains, and an independent cohort replicated the association. A cluster of highly shared sequence variants was judged likely to be a technical artifact of the sequencing pipeline. Broadly in line with IMGT annotations, most TCR beta V segments showed up in productive rearrangements about 87% or about 30% of the time in an earlier analysis of approximately 640 of the donors. Because counts were too low, some 16 rarely observed V segments, including chromosome 9 orphons, were excluded from the earlier analysis of some 540 of the donors. At a false discovery rate of 0.05, a later analysis linked roughly 17,000 TCR beta sequences to specific HLA alleles. When HLA alleles, especially DR and DQ, strongly co-occurred, TCR associations were difficult to assign to individual alleles. While some public TCRs were present in many individuals, most TCR sequences turned up only very rarely across donors. Three of the identified cytomegalovirus-associated TCR beta chains were confirmed in vitro to be specific for cytomegalovirus antigens. The 87-base-pair reads could not distinguish some IMGT-functional V segments, including TRBV6-2 and TRBV6-3, so those segments were excluded. According to a later analysis, parvovirus B19, influenza, CMV and Epstein-Barr virus appeared linked to several top co-occurrence clusters. Because some donors lacked HLA typing at each locus, the association tests relied only on the typed subset. In this cohort, only TCR beta chains were sequenced, and detectable features were limited by the absence of alpha or paired-chain data. According to a later analysis, most CMV-associated TCR beta chains appeared to be HLA-restricted, and the HLA associations seemed to be driven largely by CMV exposure. In the study, approximately 160 TCR beta chains were listed as associated with cytomegalovirus. CMV serostatus was the only immune exposure information available for the cohort. In a later analysis, HLA-associated TCR beta chains showed more clonal expansion and lower generation probabilities than non-associated chains that were equally common. A later genetic analysis reported fewer N-insertions in productive TCRs among donors in an Asian-associated ancestry cluster than the roughly 690-donor mean. In a later analysis, the rate of TCR association differed among HLA loci, with DRB1 alleles having the most associated TCRs and HLA-C alleles having the fewest. Correlated functional status among segregating V segments might reflect linkage disequilibrium, but an unknown experimental factor could not be ruled out. The authors suggested that the approach could potentially be generalized to other disease states and immunological phenotypes. Cytomegalovirus status was reported to be diagnosed by the classifier with high specificity and sensitivity in both the original and validation cohorts.

The CDR3 measures 14 amino acids from cysteine to phenylalanine. The sequence is cut down to CDR3 DNA, 42 bases in frame from base 1. The germline V gene (reference sequence) sets CDR1 to SGHAT and CDR2 to FQDESV. V is cut by 5 bases and J by 8 bases, and the space between the germline ends is 16 bases. The protocol used for the library was the immunoSEQ multiplex PCR assay. For the multiplex PCR, a mixture combining 60 forward primers for TCR Vbeta segments and 13 reverse primers for TCR Jbeta segments was used. The CDR3 region of rearranged TCR beta genes was amplified from genomic DNA with a multiplex PCR assay. The Illumina HiSeq System was used to sequence the amplified TCR beta libraries as 87-base-pair reads. Per the source publication's procedure: In a later analysis, around 80 million unique TCR beta chains were counted across the roughly 670 repertoires, and roughly 11 million of these chains were shared by at least two donors. To remove PCR and sequencing errors, raw reads were error-corrected and collapsed into unique sequences using a nearest-neighbor algorithm that merged closely related sequences. CDR3 sequences were aligned to IMGT reference sequences to assign V, D and J gene segments. For a sequence to be retained, a match of at least six nucleotides to both a V gene segment and a J gene segment was required. A rearrangement counted as productive if the CDR3 had no stop codons and remained in frame with V and J, and every other rearrangement counted as non-productive. Following IMGT convention, CDR3 was defined as the stretch from the second conserved V-encoded cysteine up to the conserved J-encoded phenylalanine. The earlier analysis of 550 to 650 of the donors excluded any sequence lacking an unambiguous match to a single V gene segment. An earlier analysis of several hundred of the donors called V segments functional above 56.7% productive rearrangements and segregating when the between-donor standard deviation exceeded 5%. A statistical classification framework was built to diagnose cytomegalovirus status from the catalog of TCR beta chain sequences. In a later analysis, TCR nucleotide sequences were compared against IMGT/GENE-DB human TR gene sequences so that V and J genes could be assigned. In a later analysis, CDR3 sequences and most-parsimonious VDJ recombination scenarios were assigned using the TCRdist pipeline. In a later analysis, each TCR beta chain was defined by its CDR3 amino acid sequence together with its V-gene family, and reads lacking a unique V-gene family were excluded. In a later analysis, a few hundred highly shared, low-generation-probability nucleotide sequences were removed to address suspected cross-contamination and a sequencing artifact. For each public chain, a later analysis derived a clonal expansion index from normalized ranks of inferred template counts within each repertoire. In a later analysis, generation probabilities were computed using a VDJ recombination model fitted to out-of-frame rearrangements, and the results were checked against IGoR. In a later analysis, hypergeometric tests were used to score TCR-TCR, TCR-HLA and TCR-CMV co-occurrence, with a repertoire-size bias correction applied to TCR pairs. False discovery rates were estimated in a later analysis by permuting HLA or CMV assignments 20 times. In a later analysis, co-occurring TCRs were grouped using DBSCAN, and TCRdist sequence similarity was added for clustering within HLA-allele-positive subsets. Co-occurrence clustering excluded repertoires with fewer than 30,000 or more than 120,000 public chains, plus five with anomalous nucleotide sharing. As stored in TCRdb, this immuneACCESS dataset retains in-frame rearrangements with V and J assigned. A fraction of the clones does not appear; measured against another copy, unresolved V genes explain less than half of the discrepancy, and the remainder lacks a known reason. V, J and clone size are those of that table, while D and trimming were read from the DNA. For this sample there are some 200,000 clones; about 79% appear just once. The ten largest clones capture around 2% of the sample.

Specimen: PBMCs. The V gene is TRBV11-1 and the J gene is TRBJ2-1; the D gene is not confidently resolved. The source is a man younger than 35 in good health and CMV-seronegative. This receptor has the CDR3 CASSRRQALDEQFF. The nucleotide sequence is TGTGCCAGCAGCCGAAGGCAGGCACTTGATGAGCAGTTCTTC.